These 12 T cell receptor beta chains were sequenced from one sample in a study of control samples from healthy donors and cancer patients. The repertoire was sequenced with immunoSEQ multiplex PCR; TCRdb's copy has only in-frame clones and lacks some. The table includes about 92,000 clones, roughly four fifths detected once. What was sequenced was blood. These receptor sequences come from a woman aged 60-75 years in good health.

The genes are TRBV6-5 and TRBJ1-2; D call uncertain. The length of the CDR3 is 15 residues. V dropped 7 bases and J dropped 7 bases, with 22 bases sitting between them. The V gene's germline CDR1 is MNHEY and CDR2 SVGAGI. The DNA of the CDR3 is TGTGCCAGCACTCGGACGGACGGATATTGGGGTGGCTACACCTTC. Encoded protein: CASTRTDGYWGGYTF.

This chain links TRBV14 with TRBJ1-1; 9 bases agree with TRBD1. V shed 3 bases, J shed 10 bases, and the junction held 6 bases outside the gene matches. CDR3 length: 13 residues. CDR1 and CDR2 (germline): SGHDN, FVKESK. CDR3 in amino acids: CASSQIGTGRAFF. The CDR3, as DNA: TGTGCCAGCAGCCAGATTGGGACAGGGCGAGCTTTCTTT.

This chain joins TRBV5-1 and TRBJ1-3, with D unresolved. Deletions cut 0 bases from V and 0 bases from J, with 10 bases between. Germline V gives CDR1 SGHRS, CDR2 YFSETQ. This CDR3 spans 16 amino acids. The CDR3 coding sequence is TGCGCCAGCAGCTTGGACGGGCCAATCTCTGGAAACACCATATATTTT. This gives the protein CASSLDGPISGNTIYF.

The V gene is TRBV28, the J gene TRBJ1-3; 7 bases match TRBD1. This CDR3 is 14 amino acids long. Germline V lookup: CDR1 MDHEN, CDR2 SYDVKM. Trimming cost V 5 bases and J 4 bases; bases outside gene matches: 5. The CDR3 reads CASSLDRVGNTIYF. CDR3 in DNA: TGTGCCAGCAGTCTAGACAGGGTGGGAAACACCATATATTTT.

The V call is TRBV20-1, the J call TRBJ1-2; a possible D gene is TRBD1 (6 bases). Germline CDR1 reads DFQATT; CDR2 reads SNEGSKA (reference sequence). This CDR3 region has 11 residues. The V end was cut by 6 bases, the J end by 7 bases, with 12 bases between. The CDR3 DNA sequence: TGCAGTGCCCCGGGGGCTACTGGCTACACCTTC. Translated: CSAPGATGYTF.

J is TRBJ2-1 and V is TRBV5-1, with a tentative D call TRBD1 (5 bases). CDR1 and CDR2 from the germline V gene are SGHRS and YFSETQ. The CDR3 runs 17 residues. The V gene lost 1 base and the J gene lost 0 bases, with 14 bases spanning the gap. CDR3 DNA: TGCGCCAGCAGCTTGAGGCAGGGTGGCACCTCCTACAATGAGCAGTTCTTC. Encoded protein: CASSLRQGGTSYNEQFF.

This clone was seen a few times. This chain joins TRBV7-2 and TRBJ2-7; no clear D gene. The germline gives CDR1 SGHTA, CDR2 FQGNSA. The CDR3 totals 13 residues. Trimming pared 4 bases from V and 3 bases from J, leaving 10 bases between. The CDR3 DNA reads TGTGCCAGCAGCTGGCAACCTAGCTACGAGCAGTACTTC. Translated, it gives CASSWQPSYEQYF. Combining the CDR3 with reference TRBV7-2 and TRBJ2-7 gives the whole variable domain GAGVSQSPSNKVTEKGKDVELRCDPISGHTALYWYRQSLGQGLEFLIYFQGNSAPDKSGLPSDRFSAERTGGSVSTLTIQRTQQEDSAVYLCASSWQPSYEQYFGPGTRLTVT.

A few counts support this clone. CDR3 DNA: TGTGCCAGCAGTGGGGGACTAGCGGGAGGCGGAGATACGCAGTATTTT. Its translation: CASSGGLAGGGDTQYF. This chain joins TRBV28 and TRBJ2-3; 15 nucleotides align to TRBD2. The CDR3 loop spans 16 amino acids. Trimming took 5 bases from V and 5 from J; bases not matched to a gene: 5. CDR1 and CDR2 (germline): MDHEN, SYDVKM.

V usage is TRBV28 and J usage is TRBJ2-1; 10 bases agree with TRBD2. Germline values: CDR1 MDHEN, CDR2 SYDVKM. The CDR3 extends over 16 amino acids. V lost 1 base and J lost 6; bases outside the gene matches: 6. The CDR3: CASSLFSSGSSNEQFF. CDR3 nucleotides: TGTGCCAGCAGTTTATTTTCTAGCGGGAGTAGCAATGAGCAGTTCTTC.

The chain couples TRBV7-6 to TRBJ2-7, with D perhaps given as TRBD1 or TRBD2 (6 bases each). The CDR3 loop spans 15 amino acids. Deletions cut 1 base from V and 0 bases from J, with 10 bases between. Germline lookup yields CDR1 SGHVS and CDR2 FNYEAQ. In nucleotides, the CDR3 is TGTGCCAGCAGCTTAGGAGGGGGGCTCTCCTACGAGCAGTACTTC. Amino acids: CASSLGGGLSYEQYF.

This clone was found a few times. CDR3 bases: TGTGCCAGCAGTGGGAGGCGGGATCTATTTGTGAATGAGCAGTTCTTC. Protein: CASSGRRDLFVNEQFF. The genes are TRBV27 and TRBJ2-1; D possibly corresponds to TRBD2 (6 bases). The CDR3 is made up of 16 amino acids. V lost 5 bases and J 7 bases, leaving 21 bases between the germline ends. The germline V gene encodes CDR1 MNHEY and CDR2 SMNVEV (reference sequence).

The genes are TRBV6-5 and TRBJ1-4, with a weak D call TRBD1 (5 bases). Germline CDR1 MNHEY, CDR2 SVGAGI. V lost 7 bases and J lost 5, with 11 bases in between. The CDR3 spans 13 residues. The CDR3 loop is CASIRAPNEKLFF. For the CDR3, the DNA is TGTGCCAGCATCAGGGCACCAAATGAAAAACTGTTTTTT.